This TCR beta chain was captured in a study of blood T cell repertoires in COVID-19. Overall study: T cells, B-cell-depleted T cells, or PBMCs provided the cDNA or gDNA that served as material.

The germline V gene has CDR1 SGHDN and CDR2 FVKESK. This CDR3 has 14 amino acids. V was clipped by 3 bases and J by 2 bases; unmatched bases: 2. In the study's own analysis: Estimation of nucleated cell counts was performed using reference gene primer amplification. Clones were sequenced by immunoSEQ multiplex PCR, and TCRdb holds only the in-frame ones, with some missing. That table supplies the V and J calls and clone size; D and trimming were determined from the DNA. This sample has around 170,000 clones, with under 90% found just once. Researchers sorted participants into cohorts using their self-reported clinical history. Cohort 3 donors were reported recovered after two negative PCRs, clearance, or symptom resolution. This clone was counted only a few times.

Sequencing input: PBMCs or T cells enriched from blood (not recorded which). This sequence originates from a man in his forties or fifties who had recovered from COVID-19. V is TRBV14 and J is TRBJ2-5; 8 bases align to TRBD1. For the CDR3, the DNA is TGTGCCAGCAGCCAGGGACAGGTTCAAGAGACCCAGTACTTC. Translating it yields CASSQGQVQETQYF. Together with reference TRBV14 and TRBJ2-5, the CDR3 gives the full variable domain: EAGVTQFPSHSVIEKGQTVTLRCDPISGHDNLYWYRRVMGKEIKFLLHFVKESKQDESGMPNNRFLAERTGGTYSTLKVQPAELEDSGVYFCASSQGQVQETQYFGPGTRLLVL.